These 27 T cell receptor beta chains came from one sample sequenced in a study of blood T cell repertoires in COVID-19. TCRdb's copy holds only in-frame clones and misses some; the assay was immunoSEQ multiplex PCR. The data hold about 59,000 clones, with about four fifths observed a single time. Sample: peripheral blood. The receptor source for this set is a woman of 80 years or more with acute or convalescent COVID-19.

This chain joins TRBV11-2 and TRBJ1-1, with D maybe TRBD1 (6 bases). Germline V gene lookup returns CDR1 SGHAT and CDR2 FQNNGV. CDR3 size: 12 residues. Deletions cut 3 bases from V and 8 bases from J, with 10 bases between. CDR3 amino acids: CASSFSRGEAFF. CDR3 sequence (DNA): TGTGCCAGCAGCTTTTCCAGGGGCGAAGCTTTCTTT.

The chain carries TRBV6-5 and TRBJ1-6, with TRBD1 matching over 8 bases. Germline CDR1 reads MNHEY; CDR2 reads SVGAGI. V lost 6 bases to trimming and J lost 11 bases; unmatched junction nucleotides: 9. The CDR3 runs to 14 residues. The CDR3 sequence is CASRAGQGMTPLHF. As DNA, the CDR3 is TGTGCCAGCAGGGCCGGACAGGGTATGACACCCCTCCACTTT.

This clone was detected only once. The gene calls are TRBV18 and TRBJ2-1; 7 nucleotides line up with TRBD2. The germline gives CDR1 KGHSH, CDR2 LQKENI. The CDR3 contains 18 residues. Losses at the gene ends were 3 bases for V and 0 bases for J; bases not matched to a gene: 11. The CDR3 sequence: CASSPTPAAGVSYNEQFF. The CDR3 nucleotides are TGTGCCAGCTCACCCACCCCAGCCGCGGGGGTCTCCTACAATGAGCAGTTCTTC.

The chain links TRBV5-6 to TRBJ2-1; 7 bases map to TRBD2. CDR1 SGHDT and CDR2 YYEEEE come from the germline V gene. The CDR3 totals 15 residues. V lost 3 bases and J lost 2; bases outside the gene matches: 5. CDR3 sequence: CASSSLATPYNEQFF. CDR3 sequence (DNA): TGTGCCAGCAGCTCACTAGCGACACCCTACAATGAGCAGTTCTTC.

The chain joins TRBV5-6 to TRBJ1-5; the D is unclear. The germline gives CDR1 SGHDT, CDR2 YYEEEE. V lost 0 bases to trimming and J lost 11 bases, with 12 bases between them. The CDR3 runs to 13 residues. CDR3 in amino acids: CASSLDGFQAQHF. The CDR3 DNA sequence: TGTGCCAGCAGCTTGGACGGTTTCCAGGCCCAGCATTTT.

The rearrangement joins TRBV6-5 to TRBJ1-1; D perhaps matches TRBD1 (5 bases). Trimming shortened V by 8 bases and J by 3 bases, and 19 bases separated the two germline ends. CDR1 and CDR2 from the germline V gene are MNHEY and SVGAGI. CDR3 length equals 15 residues. The CDR3 DNA sequence: TGTGCCAGCTTACCTTGGGGGAGGGCGGACACTGAAGCTTTCTTT. Protein product: CASLPWGRADTEAFF.

The chain has TRBV15 and TRBJ2-3; D perhaps matches TRBD1 (5 bases). V lost 3 bases to trimming and J lost 6 bases, with 16 bases between them. The CDR3 contains 15 residues. The germline gives CDR1 LNHNV, CDR2 YYDKDF (reference sequence). The CDR3 bases are TGTGCCACCAGCAGTGGGGCAGGTCAAGTCGATACGCAGTATTTT. Its translation is CATSSGAGQVDTQYF.

The rearrangement joins TRBV28 to TRBJ1-2; 10 bases match TRBD1. The CDR3 spans 14 residues. Germline V gene data show CDR1 as MDHEN and CDR2 as SYDVKM. The J segment lost 4 bases and the V segment lost 10 bases, leaving 9 bases of the junction unmatched. The CDR3 sequence: CATYGTGVRYGYTF. The CDR3 DNA reads TGTGCCACTTACGGGACAGGGGTTCGCTATGGCTACACCTTC.

This sequence joins TRBV7-8 and TRBJ1-2, with 12 nucleotides matching TRBD1. The CDR3 is 14 amino acids. The V gene end was trimmed by 6 bases and the J gene end by 7 bases; junction bases not matched to a gene: 6. Looked up from germline, CDR1 is SGHVS and CDR2 is FQNEAQ. The CDR3 DNA follows: TGTGCCAGCAGAGAGGGGACAGGGGGCCTTGGCTACACCTTC. Translation gives CASREGTGGLGYTF. Complete variable domain (other parts from reference TRBV7-8 and TRBJ1-2): GAGVSQSPRYKVAKRGQDVALRCDPISGHVSLFWYQQALGQGPEFLTYFQNEAQLDKSGLPSDRFFAERPEGSVSTLKIQRTQQEDSAVYLCASREGTGGLGYTFGSGTRLTVV.

This chain joins TRBV11-2 and TRBJ2-7; 10 bases are a match to TRBD1. The CDR3 runs to 15 residues. The germline V gene has CDR1 SGHAT and CDR2 FQNNGV. Unmatched junction bases numbered 2, after V lost 1 base and J lost 2 bases. The CDR3: CASSLGTGGTYEQYF. CDR3 in DNA: TGTGCCAGCAGCTTAGGGACAGGGGGAACCTACGAGCAGTACTTC.

The chain has TRBV6-1 and TRBJ2-6; possible D gene TRBD2, 6 bases. V lost 4 bases and J 0 bases, leaving 13 bases between the germline ends. Germline V lookup: CDR1 MNHNS, CDR2 SASEGT. The CDR3 contains 17 residues. The CDR3 loop is CASSGAGKLSGANVLTF. Written as DNA, the CDR3 is TGTGCCAGCAGTGGGGCGGGGAAGCTCTCTGGGGCCAACGTCCTGACTTTC.

V and J are TRBV6-5 and TRBJ1-1, with TRBD1 matching over 7 bases. This CDR3 is 11 amino acids long. V lost 6 bases to trimming and J lost 6 bases; unmatched junction nucleotides: 1. Germline V gene data show CDR1 as MNHEY and CDR2 as SVGAGI. CDR3 sequence reads: CASSQGAEAFF. CDR3 DNA: TGTGCCAGCAGCCAGGGGGCTGAAGCTTTCTTT.

The chain employs TRBV11-2 and TRBJ1-1; D remains unclear. The CDR3 extends over 14 amino acids. V lost 2 bases and J 1 base, leaving 8 bases between the germline ends. CDR1 SGHAT and CDR2 FQNNGV come from the germline V gene. This CDR3 reads CASSLLTENTEAFF. CDR3 bases: TGTGCCAGCAGCTTATTAACAGAGAACACTGAAGCTTTCTTT.

The chain joins TRBV7-3 to TRBJ2-1; 16 bases align to TRBD2. This CDR3 spans 22 amino acids. Unmatched junction bases numbered 15, after V lost 2 bases and J lost 2 bases. The germline CDR1 and CDR2 sequences are SGHTA and FQGTGA. The CDR3 is CASSLRGLAGGLPGGTYNEQFF. The CDR3 region has the DNA TGTGCCAGCAGCTTACGGGGACTAGCGGGGGGGCTCCCGGGTGGCACCTACAATGAGCAGTTCTTC.

V gene TRBV5-1 combines with J gene TRBJ2-7; possibly TRBD2 for D (6 bases). Germline V CDR1 and CDR2: SGHRS, YFSETQ. The CDR3 is made up of 15 amino acids. Deletions cut 1 base from V and 2 bases from J, with 13 bases between. CDR3 region: CASSLQLAKTYEQYF. The CDR3 nucleotides are TGCGCCAGCAGCTTGCAACTAGCAAAAACCTACGAGCAGTACTTC.

This clone was seen a single time. The gene calls are TRBV5-4 and TRBJ1-1, with 7 nucleotides matching TRBD1. The ends lost 3 bases at V and 5 bases at J; junction bases unmatched: 10. This CDR3 spans 15 amino acids. Per the germline V gene, CDR1 is SGHNT and CDR2 is YYREEE (reference sequence). The CDR3 nucleotides read TGTGCCAGCAGCTCTGGACAGGTGGGAAGGACTGAAGCTTTCTTT. This translates into CASSSGQVGRTEAFF.

The chain recombines TRBV6-5 with TRBJ1-5; D gene uncertain. V lost 6 bases, J lost 0 bases, and 6 bases lay in between. CDR3 length equals 13 residues. The V gene's germline CDR1 is MNHEY and CDR2 SVGAGI. CDR3 DNA sequence: TGTGCCAGCAGAATCCATAGCAATCAGCCCCAGCATTTT. Its protein product is CASRIHSNQPQHF.

The V gene is TRBV7-9, the J gene TRBJ1-1; no definite D call. The CDR3 runs to 11 residues. Trimming removed 3 bases from V and 10 bases from J, with 9 bases in between. Germline V gives CDR1 SEHNR, CDR2 FQNEAQ (reference sequence). The CDR3 DNA reads as TGTGCCAGCAGCTTGGGCCCTCGAGCTTTCTTT. It codes for CASSLGPRAFF.

The chain employs TRBV3-1 (or the pseudogene TRBV3-2) and TRBJ1-4, with D maybe TRBD1 (5 bases). CDR1 and CDR2 from the germline V gene are LGHDT and YNNKEL (reference sequence). Trimming left V 2 bases short and J 4 bases short, with 8 bases between. The CDR3 sequence is 14 residues long. The CDR3: CASSQKGHNEKLFF. CDR3 bases: TGTGCCAGCAGCCAAAAGGGGCATAATGAAAAACTGTTTTTT.

V gene TRBV7-6 combines with J gene TRBJ1-1; D is ambiguous. CDR1 and CDR2 from the germline V gene are SGHVS and FNYEAQ. Trimming cost V 0 bases and J 8 bases, with 10 bases left between them. This CDR3 has 13 amino acids. CDR3 DNA: TGTGCCAGCAGCTTAGCGAGGCGGGAGGAAGCTTTCTTT. This gives the protein CASSLARREEAFF. Based on the CDR3 plus reference TRBV7-6 and TRBJ1-1, the full variable domain is GAGVSQSPRYKVTKRGQDVALRCDPISGHVSLYWYRQALGQGPEFLTYFNYEAQQDKSGLPNDRFSAERPEGSISTLTIQRTEQRDSAMYRCASSLARREEAFFGQGTRLTVV.

V is TRBV6-2 or TRBV6-3 and J is TRBJ1-1; D gene ambiguous. With 5 bases removed from V and 2 bases from J, the gap between germline ends came to 15 bases. This CDR3 has 15 amino acids. Germline CDR1 reads MNHEY; CDR2 reads SVGEGT. The chain's CDR3 is CASSGFGELNTEAFF. The CDR3 nucleotides read TGTGCCAGCAGTGGGTTCGGGGAACTAAACACTGAAGCTTTCTTT.

This chain uses TRBV29-1 with TRBJ1-2; D may be TRBD1 (5 bases). Germline V gene data show CDR1 as SQVTM and CDR2 as ANQGSEA. The CDR3 is 16 residues long. Trimming pared 6 bases from V and 5 bases from J, leaving 25 bases between. Here the CDR3 DNA reads TGCAGCGTGGACAAACGGCTCCGCGGGATAGAGTATGGCTACACCTTC. It encodes CSVDKRLRGIEYGYTF.

V is TRBV7-9 and J is TRBJ1-1; weak D call: TRBD1 (6 bases). In germline, CDR1 is SEHNR, CDR2 FQNEAQ (reference sequence). The CDR3 covers 14 residues. The V end lost 7 bases, the J end lost 1 base, and 13 bases lay between the germline ends. The CDR3 here is CASTAQGQNTEAFF. Written as DNA, the CDR3 is TGTGCCAGCACCGCACAGGGCCAGAACACTGAAGCTTTCTTT.

This clone has a handful of counts. The genes are TRBV7-3 and TRBJ2-7; a possible D gene is TRBD1 (5 bases). Germline CDR1 is SGHTA and CDR2 is FQGTGA. The CDR3 loop spans 14 amino acids. The V gene lost 5 bases and the J gene lost 6 bases, with 17 bases spanning the gap. Here the CDR3 DNA reads TGTGCCAGCAGCGCCTTAATAAGGGGTTCCGAGCAGTACTTC. Amino acids: CASSALIRGSEQYF. Looking up the rest from reference TRBV7-3 and TRBJ2-7 gives the full variable domain: GAGVSQTPSNKVTEKGKYVELRCDPISGHTALYWYRQSLGQGPEFLIYFQGTGAADDSGLPNDRFFAVRPEGSVSTLKIQRTERGDSAVYLCASSALIRGSEQYFGPGTRLTVT.

This sequence joins TRBV6-6 and TRBJ1-1, with a weak D call TRBD1 (6 bases). From germline, CDR1 is MNHNY and CDR2 SVGAGI (reference sequence). The CDR3 has 16 residues. The V end lost 7 bases, the J end lost 4 bases, and 22 bases lay between the germline ends. DNA of the CDR3: TGTGCCAGCACCTTAAGGCTGGGGGCTAGGGGCACTGAAGCTTTCTTT. This codes for CASTLRLGARGTEAFF.

CDR3 loop: CASSEVLMNTEAFF. The CDR3 nucleotides are TGTGCCAGCAGTGAGGTACTCATGAACACTGAAGCTTTCTTT. V gene TRBV2 combines with J gene TRBJ1-1; D is uncertain. In germline, CDR1 is SNHLY, CDR2 FYNNEI. The CDR3 runs to 14 residues. With 3 bases removed from V and 0 bases from J, the gap between germline ends came to 8 bases.

This chain connects TRBV12-3 or TRBV12-4 to TRBJ1-2; D possibly corresponds to TRBD1 (5 bases). V shed 1 base and J shed 4 bases, with 7 bases lying between them. The CDR3 is 13 residues long. CDR3 region: CASSLGQSYGYTF. In DNA, the CDR3 is TGTGCCAGCAGTTTAGGACAGAGCTATGGCTACACCTTC.